This T cell receptor (beta chain) was identified during a study of read filtering for tumor transcriptome and immune sequencing. The library was built from roughly 400 ng RNA with molecular barcoded adaptors for alpha/delta and beta/gamma chains. TCRdb ran MiXCR on the reads and lists one entry per CDR3 protein. The sample has about 37,000 distinct CDR3 sequences, about 11% seen once. Study-level points and caveats: Even smaller IR-seq throughput identified most shared clonotypes.

This clonotype was observed many times. Its cognate antigen is unknown. The V and J ends lost 0 bases and 0 bases respectively, with 9 bases between them. Germline CDR1 and CDR2: ENHRY and SYGVKD. The CDR3 is 16 amino acids. This sequence originates from a donor over 35 with multiple myeloma. The sample comprised a population of CD138-negative cells sorted from bone marrow. The rearrangement links TRBV10-3 to TRBJ2-1; D is undetermined. DNA of the CDR3: TGTGCCATCAGTGAGTCAGAAAGGTCCTCCTACAATGAGCAGTTCTTC. Residues: CAISESERSSYNEQFF.